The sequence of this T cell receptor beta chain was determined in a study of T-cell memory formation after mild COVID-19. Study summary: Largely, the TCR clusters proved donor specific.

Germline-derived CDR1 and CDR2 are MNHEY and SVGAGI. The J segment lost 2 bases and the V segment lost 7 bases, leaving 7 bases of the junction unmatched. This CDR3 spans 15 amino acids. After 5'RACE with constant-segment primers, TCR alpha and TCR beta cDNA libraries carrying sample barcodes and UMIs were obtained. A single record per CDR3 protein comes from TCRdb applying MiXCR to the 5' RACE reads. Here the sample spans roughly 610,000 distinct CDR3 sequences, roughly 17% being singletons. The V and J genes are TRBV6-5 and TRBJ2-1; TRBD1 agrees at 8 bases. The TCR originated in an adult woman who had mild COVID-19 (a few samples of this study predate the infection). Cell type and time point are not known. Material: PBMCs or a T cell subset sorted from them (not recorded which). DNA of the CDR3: TGTGCCAGCAATAGGGCAGGGGGCACCTACAATGAGCAGTTCTTC. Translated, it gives CASNRAGGTYNEQFF.